The T cell receptor (beta chain) described here comes from a study of T cells in localized non-small cell lung cancer. The CDR3 runs 15 residues. With 3 bases removed from V and 4 bases from J, the gap between germline ends came to 15 bases. Germline V gene data show CDR1 as MRHNA and CDR2 as SNTAGT. Profiling relied on immunoSEQ multiplex PCR, and the TCRdb table lists in-frame clones only, not all of them. The profile shows approximately 140,000 clones, 89% of them singletons. This TCR was sampled from a female donor older than 55 with stage I lung adenocarcinoma. This material consisted of peripheral blood, taken before any cancer treatment. The chain recombines TRBV6-4 with TRBJ2-5, with D perhaps TRBD2 (6 bases). For the CDR3, the DNA is TGTGCCAGCAGTGAACGGGCAGTGGGAGGAGAGACCCAGTACTTC. This codes for CASSERAVGGETQYF.